The 17 T cell receptor beta chains given below trace back to one sample, sequenced in a study of blood T cell repertoires in COVID-19 (dated by TCRdb to the early 2020s). Libraries were prepared through the immunoSEQ multiplex PCR assay. What TCRdb holds here is the immuneACCESS table cut down to in-frame rearrangements. Part of the clones is not present; checked against another copy, under half of the missing clones reflect an unresolved V gene, and the others are unexplained. The sample includes about 55,000 clones, with 85% to 90% observed a single time. Clones ranked in the top ten supply less than 20% of the sample. The sample consisted of peripheral blood. These TCRs come from a human donor in a cohort sampled during active COVID-19.

The rearrangement uses TRBV19 and TRBJ2-1; D is possibly TRBD2 (5 bases). Trimming pared 7 bases from V and 10 bases from J, leaving 11 bases between. From germline, CDR1 is LNHDA and CDR2 SQIVND (reference sequence). The CDR3 covers 11 residues. The CDR3 sequence: CASKREDEQFF. In DNA form, the CDR3 reads TGTGCCAGTAAACGGGAAGACGAGCAGTTCTTC. Variable domain in full (rest from reference TRBV19 and TRBJ2-1): DGGITQSPKYLFRKEGQNVTLSCEQNLNHDAMYWYRQDPGQGLRLIYYSQIVNDFQKGDIAEGYSVSREKKESFPLTVTSAQKNPTAFYLCASKREDEQFFGPGTRLTVL.

As DNA, the CDR3 is TGTGCCACGGGGGGGGGTCCCGTCCAGTCCTACGAGCAGTACTTC. Its translation: CATGGGPVQSYEQYF. The rearrangement links TRBV5-4 to TRBJ2-7, with TRBD2 matching over 8 bases. Trimming at V came to 9 bases and at J to 1 base, leaving 12 bases not matched to a gene. CDR3 length: 15 amino acids. Germline V lookup: CDR1 SGHNT, CDR2 YYREEE (reference sequence).

CDR3 in amino acids: CATSDTGTVNNEQFF. In DNA form, the CDR3 reads TGTGCCACCAGTGATACCGGGACAGTGAACAATGAGCAGTTCTTC. The rearrangement links TRBV24-1 to TRBJ2-1, with TRBD1 matching 7 bases. CDR3 length: 15 amino acids. The V gene's germline CDR1 is KGHDR and CDR2 SFDVKD. Trimming at V came to 3 bases and at J to 5 bases, leaving 6 bases not matched to a gene.

V and J are TRBV28 and TRBJ2-2; 9 nucleotides align to TRBD2. The V gene's germline CDR1 is MDHEN and CDR2 SYDVKM. CDR3 length: 17 amino acids. The CDR3 DNA reads TGTCCCCGCAGGCCCAGCGGCGGGGGGGGGCCTACCGGGGAGCTGTTTTTT. This gives the protein CPRRPSGGGGPTGELFF.

The chain links TRBV11-2 to TRBJ1-2, with D unresolved. The germline V gene encodes CDR1 SGHAT and CDR2 FQNNGV. The CDR3 is 11 residues long. V was shortened by 4 bases and J by 9 bases, with 9 bases between the two germline ends. In nucleotides, the CDR3 is TGTGCCAGCAGCTCCCGGAGGAGCTACACCTTC. Translating gives CASSSRRSYTF.

The rearrangement uses TRBV5-1 and TRBJ2-5; the D gene is possibly TRBD2 (5 bases). The germline gives CDR1 SGHRS, CDR2 YFSETQ. The CDR3 consists of 14 residues. V lost 4 bases and J lost 4, with 14 bases in between. The CDR3 spells CASSLGREGETQYF. DNA of the CDR3: TGCGCCAGCAGCCTGGGCCGAGAGGGAGAGACCCAGTACTTC.

The V call is TRBV7-2, the J call TRBJ2-1; 10 bases are a match to TRBD2. The CDR3 contains 15 residues. Trimming removed 3 bases from V and 4 bases from J; junction bases left unmatched: 3. CDR1 and CDR2 from the germline V gene are SGHTA and FQGNSA. CDR3 protein: CASSFGAGGYNEQFF. CDR3 DNA sequence: TGTGCCAGCAGCTTTGGAGCGGGGGGGTACAATGAGCAGTTCTTC.

The chain links TRBV12-1 to TRBJ1-2; the table gives TRBD1 as D, unverified against the DNA. TRBV12-1 is recorded as a pseudogene. This CDR3 contains 13 residues. CDR3 DNA sequence: TGTGACCCCCCCAGGGGTTACAGCTATGGCTACACCTTC. Protein product: CDPPRGYSYGYTF.

The rearrangement joins TRBV3-1 (or the pseudogene TRBV3-2) to TRBJ1-1; D possibly corresponds to TRBD1 (6 bases). Per germline, CDR1 LGHDT and CDR2 YNNKEL (reference sequence). V lost 3 bases and J 11 bases, leaving 10 bases between the germline ends. The CDR3 totals 11 residues. CDR3 nucleotide sequence: TGTGCCAGCAGCCAGACAGGTGTGGCTTTCTTT. Translated: CASSQTGVAFF.

The rearrangement links TRBV7-2 to TRBJ1-6; D call uncertain. The germline V gene encodes CDR1 SGHTA and CDR2 FQGNSA. The V gene lost 2 bases and the J gene lost 5 bases, with 10 bases spanning the gap. The length of the CDR3 is 15 residues. CDR3 amino acids: CASSLRTGNNSPLHF. The CDR3 DNA reads as TGTGCCAGCAGCTTAAGAACGGGGAATAATTCACCCCTCCACTTT.

The gene calls are TRBV5-4 and TRBJ2-3; TRBD1 matches at 9 bases. The CDR3 has 14 amino acids. V lost 4 bases to trimming and J lost 5 bases; unmatched junction nucleotides: 5. The germline V gene has CDR1 SGHNT and CDR2 YYREEE (reference sequence). As DNA, the CDR3 is TGTGCCAGCAGCGCACAGGGGGCAAAAGATACGCAGTATTTT. Protein product: CASSAQGAKDTQYF. Filled out from reference TRBV5-4 and TRBJ2-3, the complete variable domain reads ETGVTQSPTHLIKTRGQQVTLRCSSQSGHNTVSWYQQALGQGPQFIFQYYREEENGRGNFPPRFSGLQFPNYSSELNVNALELDDSALYLCASSAQGAKDTQYFGPGTRLTVL.

This chain connects TRBV5-8 to TRBJ2-3; D gene unclear. Trimming removed 0 bases at V and 0 bases at J, with 8 bases between. The CDR3 is 15 residues long. Germline assignment: CDR1 SGHTS and CDR2 YDEGEE. CDR3 nucleotide sequence: TGTGCCAGCAGCTTGGTATGGAGTAGCACAGATACGCAGTATTTT. It codes for CASSLVWSSTDTQYF.

This clone was seen a handful of times. The genes are TRBV3-1 (or the pseudogene TRBV3-2) and TRBJ2-7; D is perhaps TRBD1 (7 bases). Trimming took off 5 bases at V and 3 bases at J, with 11 bases between the two ends. CDR1 and CDR2 (germline): LGHDT, YNNKEL (reference sequence). The CDR3 consists of 13 residues. CDR3 nucleotides: TGTGCCAGCAGCTACCAGGGGGGCTACGAGCAGTACTTC. As protein: CASSYQGGYEQYF.

J is TRBJ1-5 and V is TRBV30; TRBD1 aligns across 8 bases. CDR1 and CDR2 from the germline V gene are GTSNPN and SVGIG (reference sequence). CDR3 length: 16 residues. Unmatched junction bases numbered 12, after V lost 6 bases and J lost 2 bases. This CDR3 reads CACHGTGGRGNQPQHF. CDR3 in DNA: TGTGCCTGCCACGGGACAGGAGGACGGGGCAATCAGCCCCAGCATTTT.

This chain connects TRBV24-1 to TRBJ2-2; tentative D call: TRBD2 (7 bases). The V gene lost 5 bases and the J gene lost 6 bases, with 15 bases spanning the gap. The germline gives CDR1 KGHDR, CDR2 SFDVKD. The CDR3 loop spans 15 amino acids. The CDR3 protein is CATSALEGGAGELFF. Here the CDR3 DNA reads TGTGCCACCAGTGCTCTTGAGGGGGGGGCCGGGGAGCTGTTTTTT.

The chain links TRBV4-1 to TRBJ2-7; TRBD1 agrees at 7 bases. The CDR3 is 14 residues long. In germline, CDR1 is MGHRA, CDR2 YSYEKL. J lost 2 bases, V lost 4 bases, and 5 bases had no gene match. In nucleotides, the CDR3 is TGCGCCAGCAGCCGGGGCAGGGGGACCTACGAGCAGTACTTC. This translates into CASSRGRGTYEQYF.

The chain carries TRBV29-1 and TRBJ1-3; D call uncertain. Looked up from germline, CDR1 is SQVTM and CDR2 is ANQGSEA. The CDR3 length is 13 residues. Between the trimmed V and J ends, which lost 3 bases and 0 bases, there was a span of 6 bases. This CDR3 reads CSVEEYSGNTIYF. The DNA of the CDR3 is TGCAGCGTTGAGGAGTACTCTGGAAACACCATATATTTT.